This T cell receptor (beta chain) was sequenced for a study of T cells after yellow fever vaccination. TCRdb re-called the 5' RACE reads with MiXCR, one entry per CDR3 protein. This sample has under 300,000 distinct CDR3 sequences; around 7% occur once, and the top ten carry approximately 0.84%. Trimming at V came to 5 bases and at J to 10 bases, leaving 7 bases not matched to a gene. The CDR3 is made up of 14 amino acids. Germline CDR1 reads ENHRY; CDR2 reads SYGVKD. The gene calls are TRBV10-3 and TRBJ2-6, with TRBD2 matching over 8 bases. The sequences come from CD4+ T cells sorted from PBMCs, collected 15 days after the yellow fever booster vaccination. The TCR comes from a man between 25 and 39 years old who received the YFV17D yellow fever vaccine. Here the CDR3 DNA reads TGTGCCATCAGTCCAAACGGGGGGGGGAACGTCCTGACTTTC. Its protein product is CAISPNGGGNVLTF.